Each of the 5 T cell receptor beta chains below was sequenced from the same sample in a study of shared clonotypes between healthy human individuals. The table came from immunoSEQ multiplex PCR; TCRdb's copy has only in-frame clones and leaves some out. This sample has about 2.4 million clones; approximately 92% occur once, and the top ten carry over 0.12%. The specimen sequenced was naive CD4+ T cells sorted from blood. Subset defined: CD45RA+ positively selected. The receptors originated from a man aged 18 to 35 in good health.

As for this clone: The same CDR3 can be traced to other DNA sequences in this sample. The V and J genes are TRBV6-6 and TRBJ1-3; D might be TRBD1 (6 bases). The CDR3 has 14 residues. Germline CDR1 is MNHNY and CDR2 is SVGAGI (reference sequence). Trimming pared 2 bases from V and 2 bases from J, leaving 7 bases between. CDR3: CASSYAGAGNTIYF. The DNA of the CDR3 is TGTGCCAGCAGTTACGCAGGGGCTGGAAACACCATATATTTT.

The gene calls are TRBV6-5 and TRBJ2-1; 9 bases fit TRBD2. Germline V gene sequence: CDR1 MNHEY, CDR2 SVGAGI. The CDR3 is 16 amino acids. The V and J ends lost 2 bases and 7 bases, in that order; junction bases with no gene match: 9. The CDR3 region has the DNA TGTGCCAGCAGTTACCGGGGGACTAGCCGGGGGAATGAGCAGTTCTTC. As protein: CASSYRGTSRGNEQFF.

This clone was seen a single time. This chain uses TRBV5-1 with TRBJ2-7, with TRBD1 matching 9 bases. The CDR3 sequence is 16 residues long. Germline assignment: CDR1 SGHRS and CDR2 YFSETQ. V trimming: 4 bases; J trimming: 6 bases; junction bases outside the gene matches: 14. The CDR3 DNA follows: TGCGCCAGCAGCCTCGGACAGGGGCGCCCAGGGGGCGAGCAGTACTTC. Its translation: CASSLGQGRPGGEQYF. The full variable domain, its missing parts supplied by reference TRBV5-1 and TRBJ2-7, is KAGVTQTPRYLIKTRGQQVTLSCSPISGHRSVSWYQQTPGQGLQFLFEYFSETQRNKGNFPGRFSGRQFSNSRSEMNVSTLELGDSALYLCASSLGQGRPGGEQYFGPGTRLTVT.

This clone occurred a few times. V gene TRBV30 combines with J gene TRBJ1-5, with 9 bases identical to TRBD1. Germline CDR1 GTSNPN, CDR2 SVGIG (reference sequence). The CDR3 length is 15 residues. Trimming took 0 bases from V and 6 from J; bases not matched to a gene: 6. The CDR3 nucleotides read TGTGCCTGGAGTGTCATGGGACAGGGAAGTCAGCCCCAGCATTTT. Translating gives CAWSVMGQGSQPQHF.

The CDR3 DNA sequence: TGTGCCAGCAGTTACGGTGTTAATCAGCCCCAGCATTTT. Translated, it gives CASSYGVNQPQHF. V is TRBV28 and J is TRBJ1-5, with D unresolved. This CDR3 comprises 13 residues. Germline values: CDR1 MDHEN, CDR2 SYDVKM. Trimming took 4 bases from V and 4 from J, leaving 8 bases between them.